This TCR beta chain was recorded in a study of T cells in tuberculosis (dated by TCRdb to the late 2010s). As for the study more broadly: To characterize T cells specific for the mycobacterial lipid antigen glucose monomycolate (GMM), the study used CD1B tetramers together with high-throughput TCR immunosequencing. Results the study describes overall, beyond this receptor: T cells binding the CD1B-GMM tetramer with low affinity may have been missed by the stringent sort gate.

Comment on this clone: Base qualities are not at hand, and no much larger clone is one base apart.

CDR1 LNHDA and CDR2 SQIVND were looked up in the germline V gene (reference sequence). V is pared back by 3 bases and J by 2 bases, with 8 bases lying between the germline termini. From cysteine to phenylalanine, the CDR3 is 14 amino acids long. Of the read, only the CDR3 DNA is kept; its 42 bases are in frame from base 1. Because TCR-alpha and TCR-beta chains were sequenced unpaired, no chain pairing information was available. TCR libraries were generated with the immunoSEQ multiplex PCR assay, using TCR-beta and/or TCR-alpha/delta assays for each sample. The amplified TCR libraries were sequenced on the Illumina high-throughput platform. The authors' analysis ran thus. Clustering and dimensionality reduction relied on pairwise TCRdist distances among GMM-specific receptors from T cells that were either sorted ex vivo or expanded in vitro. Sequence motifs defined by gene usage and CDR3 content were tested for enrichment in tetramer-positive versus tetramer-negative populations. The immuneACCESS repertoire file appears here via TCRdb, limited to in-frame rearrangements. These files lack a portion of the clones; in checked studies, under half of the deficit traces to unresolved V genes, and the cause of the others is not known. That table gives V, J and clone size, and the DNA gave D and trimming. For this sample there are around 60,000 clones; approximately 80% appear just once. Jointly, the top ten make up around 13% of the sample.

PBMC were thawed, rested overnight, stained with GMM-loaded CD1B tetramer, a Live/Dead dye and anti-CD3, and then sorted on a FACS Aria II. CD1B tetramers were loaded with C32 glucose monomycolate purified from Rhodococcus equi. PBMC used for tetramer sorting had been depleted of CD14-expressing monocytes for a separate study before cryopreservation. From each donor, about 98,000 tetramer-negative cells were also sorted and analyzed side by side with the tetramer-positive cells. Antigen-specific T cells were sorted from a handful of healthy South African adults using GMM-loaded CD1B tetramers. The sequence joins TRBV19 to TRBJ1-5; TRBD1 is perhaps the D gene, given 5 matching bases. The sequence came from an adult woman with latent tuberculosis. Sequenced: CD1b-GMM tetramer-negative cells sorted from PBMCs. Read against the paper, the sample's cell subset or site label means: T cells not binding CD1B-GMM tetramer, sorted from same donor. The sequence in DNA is TGTGCCAGTAGTATGACCAGGGGCAATCAGCCCCAGCATTTT. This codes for CASSMTRGNQPQHF.